This T cell receptor (beta chain) was obtained from a study of blood T cell repertoires in COVID-19. Authors' analysis steps: Nucleated cell counts were estimated from reference gene primer amplification. Sequencing used immunoSEQ multiplex PCR; TCRdb keeps in-frame clones, though not all of them. The DNA was the basis for D and trimming; V, J and clone size are from that table. The sample yields some 180,000 clones, around 80% seen once. The germline V gene encodes CDR1 ENHRY and CDR2 SYGVKD. Germline trimming cut 5 bases from V and 2 bases from J; bases unmatched to any gene: 4. This CDR3 has 14 amino acids. Individuals in the exposed group had encountered a COVID-19 case within 2 weeks preceding study entry.

The TCR originated in a man between 60 and 75 years old who had been exposed to COVID-19. The material sequenced was PBMCs or T cells enriched from blood (not recorded which). The gene calls are TRBV10-3 and TRBJ1-2; 8 bases align to TRBD1. The CDR3: CAISTHRGNYGYTF. The CDR3 nucleotides are TGTGCCATCAGTACTCACAGGGGGAACTATGGCTACACCTTC.